This T cell receptor (beta chain) appears in the sequencing data of a study of regulatory T cells in long-lasting Graves disease (dated by TCRdb to the early 2020s). Study-level background: Antithyroid drugs had been taken for less than 3 months by newly diagnosed Graves' disease patients. Patients with persistent Graves' disease were compared with patients with newly diagnosed Graves' disease using TCR sequencing and RNA sequencing of peripheral blood. The study was conducted in China and was registered as a clinical trial. A total of approximately 35 samples underwent TCR sequencing: about 13 from persistent and around 20 from newly diagnosed Graves' disease patients. Study-wide findings and limitations: The study examined only peripheral blood because the primary lesion, thyroid tissue, could not be accessed. Sequencing and analysis were restricted to the TCR beta chain. Preferential use of TRBV28, TRBJ1-2 and TRBJ2-5 was observed in persistent disease, whereas TRBV20-1 and TRBJ2-1 were favored in newly diagnosed disease. Lower TCR Shannon entropy and fewer highly expanded clones were observed in persistent Graves' disease patients than in newly diagnosed patients, which suggested clonal expansion. A larger number of public clonotypes was shared among persistent patients (fewer than 3,000) than among newly diagnosed patients (more than 850). As a limitation, the authors acknowledged that the small sample size may reduce accuracy.

From its cysteine to its phenylalanine, the CDR3 spans 15 amino acids. The only DNA kept is the CDR3, 45 bases in frame from the first base. The germline ends are 15 bases apart after V is trimmed by 5 bases and J by 3 bases. CDR1 MNHNS and CDR2 SASEGT are derived from the germline V gene. The sample's time point, from its label and the paper: newly diagnosed GD, antithyroid drugs for less than 3 months. For both TCR sequencing and RNA sequencing, RNA was extracted from PBMCs in TRIzol. Graves' disease was diagnosed according to American Thyroid Association guidelines. Recruitment of patients was carried out at an endocrinology department in Xi'an, China. From each patient, about 9 milliliters of peripheral blood was collected into an EDTA anticoagulant tube. Ficoll Paque Plus density gradient separation was used to isolate PBMCs, and no additional T cell sorting was done. An Agilent 2100 Bioanalyzer and agarose gel were used to check RNA quality, while a NanoDrop 2000 measured RNA concentration.

Comments on this clonotype: Its antigen specificity is not known. No much larger clonotype is one base removed from it; base qualities were not supplied.

Library prep was done by multiplex PCR. Sequencing relied on an Illumina HiSeq 4000. To build TCR beta libraries, CDR3 regions were amplified by Arm-PCR using iRepertoire HTBI primers. Before sequencing, the PCR products went through gel purification. The source study handled its data this way. Gene usage analysis of CDR3 amino acid clonotypes used the approximately 56 TRBV and approximately 13 TRBJ segments found across samples. COPE and FqMerger were used to merge filtered high-quality paired reads into contigs. BLAST was used to align contigs to the IMGT TRBV, TRBD and TRBJ reference genes, and CDR3 was defined following IMGT. Any clonotype with a frequency above 0.1% was classified as a highly expanded clone. Shannon entropy served as the measure of repertoire diversity, while the Gini coefficient captured V-J evenness. A clonotype was considered public if more than one individual shared it. Clones were called with MiXCR by TCRdb after fastp trimmed the public reads at Q25, and only in-frame beta chains were retained. Duplicate CDR3 protein sequences are folded into a single record with the most common DNA and genes. The V and J calls shown here were made by TCRdb, not taken from the authors' results. The sample has approximately 560,000 distinct CDR3 sequences on record, about 16% of them singletons. 12% of the sample lies in the top ten.

This sample also appeared in a second study, on T cells in Graves' hyperthyroidism and ophthalmopathy. As the second publication notes: Stable Graves' hyperthyroidism was defined as no progression to ophthalmopathy during 18 months of follow-up. Hyperthyroidism patients were newly diagnosed, had a disease duration of under 2 months, and were aged 18 to 65 years. The study excluded patients with uncontrolled infections, other autoimmune diseases, pregnancy or lactation. Diagnoses were established on the basis of clinical symptoms, serum thyroxine and TRAb, thyroid ultrasound, and orbital computed tomography. The first round of RT-PCR for the TCR CDR3 was performed with the HTBI primer set and the Qiagen OneStep RT-PCR kit. Most expanded thyroid clonotypes (frequency above 0.001) were also found in blood, which suggests that blood repertoires may mirror thyroid immune responses. A 13 V-J signature model separated ophthalmopathy from stable hyperthyroidism, with just over 85% sensitivity and roughly 81% specificity in cross-validation and 80%/75% in testing. In validation, the model predicted progression to ophthalmopathy with roughly 66% sensitivity and approximately 72% specificity, a median of 6.5 months before onset. A discovery cohort of 95 to 100 patients, about 44 with Graves' ophthalmopathy and 55 to 65 with stable Graves' hyperthyroidism, was used to find distinguishing TCR V-J signatures. An independent validation cohort of under 20 hyperthyroidism patients and about 15 patients who later progressed to ophthalmopathy tested prospective prediction of ophthalmopathy. The 75 to 100 discovery patients were randomly split 7:3 into training and test sets. The study also compared thyroid tissue and blood T-cell repertoires from more than 5 Graves' hyperthyroidism patients. After blood sampling, hyperthyroidism patients were treated with methimazole at a starting dose of 30 mg daily, and ophthalmopathy patients were treated with high-dose intravenous methylprednisolone. The libraries were constructed in a second round of multiplex PCR and then size-selected and purified. Libraries were sequenced paired-end with 100 bp reads on an Illumina HiSeq2000. Raw data were processed with SOAPnuke, discarding reads with adapters, uncalled bases, mean Phred below 15, or no exact constant-primer or identifier match. High-quality paired reads were merged using COPE v1.2.5, and each unique nucleotide sequence was defined as a clonotype. MiTCR v1.1 was used to align the clonotypes against IMGT TRBV, TRBD and TRBJ reference segments. Only V-J combinations with frequency above 0.0001, covering 99% to 99.2% of repertoires, were analysed. A TCS score was defined as the ratio between F50 (clonal expansion) and ExV (chaos), using BLOSUM62-based TCRdist between CDR3 peptides within each V-J. Welch's t-statistics and random forest reduced 514 V-J features to about 12, which were used in a naive Bayes classifier (R e1071). No statistical method was used to set the sample size in advance, and investigators knew the group allocation. According to the paper, TCR Vbeta CDR3 sequencing was carried out on approximately 140 peripheral blood samples, which came from 40 to 45 ophthalmopathy, under 80 hyperthyroidism and roughly 17 progressor patients.

This TCR came from a man aged 18-30 years with Graves disease. Donor details come from another sample of the same person, matched by shared clones. This chain is built from TRBV6-1 and TRBJ2-3; the D segment could be TRBD2, given 5 matching bases. The source material was peripheral blood mononuclear cells (PBMCs), sampled at new diagnosis, from a patient treated with antithyroid drugs. The CDR3 is CASSPRMRGTDTQYF. The DNA sequence is as follows: TGTGCCAGCAGTCCTAGGATGAGAGGGACAGATACGCAGTATTTT.